This TCR beta chain was captured in a study of regulatory T cells in long-lasting Graves disease (dated by TCRdb to the early 2020s). Background for the entire study: In the newly diagnosed Graves' disease group, patients had been taking antithyroid drugs for less than 3 months. This study used TCR sequencing and RNA sequencing of peripheral blood to compare persistent Graves' disease patients against newly diagnosed Graves' disease patients. The study was registered as a clinical trial and conducted in China. A total of 33 samples underwent TCR sequencing: 13 from persistent and around 20 from newly diagnosed Graves' disease patients.

The library was obtained by multiplex PCR. The reads were generated on an Illumina HiSeq 4000. To build TCR beta libraries, CDR3 regions were amplified by Arm-PCR using iRepertoire HTBI primers. PCR products were gel purified before sequencing. The original methods were these. Across samples, around 58 TRBV and 13 to 15 TRBJ segments were identified and used for gene usage analysis of CDR3 amino acid clonotypes. COPE and FqMerger were used to merge the filtered high-quality paired reads into contigs. BLAST was used to align contigs to IMGT TRBV, TRBD and TRBJ reference genes, with CDR3 defined following IMGT. Any clonotype with a frequency above 0.1% was classified as a highly expanded clone. Shannon entropy was used to measure repertoire diversity, and the Gini coefficient was used to measure V-J evenness. Public clonotypes were defined as clonotypes shared by more than one individual. TCRdb cleaned the public reads at Q25 with fastp, built clones with MiXCR and kept in-frame beta chains. When rows share a CDR3 protein, they turn into one entry using the most common DNA and genes. TCRdb's processing, not the authors' own work, is the source of the V and J calls. The sample table holds some 560,000 distinct CDR3 sequences, of which 15% to 20% were seen once. The ten largest clonotypes hold approximately 25% of the sample.

This clonotype was seen ten or more times. Its recognized antigen is unknown. Qualities for individual bases were not recorded, and no much larger clone is one base off. The germline V gene (reference sequence) gives CDR1 as SEHNR and CDR2 as FQNEAQ. The junction carries 13 bases between V and J, which are trimmed by 7 bases and 4 bases respectively. The CDR3 holds 13 amino acids from the cysteine to the phenylalanine. Solely the CDR3 DNA is kept, with 39 bases framed from the first base. What this sample's time point label stands for: newly diagnosed GD, antithyroid drugs for less than 3 months. For both TCR sequencing and RNA sequencing, RNA was extracted from PBMCs in TRIzol. The diagnosis of Graves' disease was made according to American Thyroid Association guidelines. Patients were recruited from an endocrinology department in Xi'an, China. Each patient gave roughly 8.4 milliliters of peripheral blood, collected in an EDTA anticoagulant tube. PBMCs were isolated by Ficoll Paque Plus density gradient separation without further T cell sorting. An Agilent 2100 Bioanalyzer and agarose gel were used to check RNA quality, while a NanoDrop 2000 measured RNA concentration.

Study-wide findings and limitations: Compared with newly diagnosed patients, persistent Graves' disease patients had lower TCR Shannon entropy and fewer highly expanded clones, which suggests clonal expansion. Sequencing and analysis were restricted to the TCR beta chain. Preferential use of TRBV28, TRBJ1-2 and TRBJ2-5 was observed in persistent disease, whereas TRBV20-1 and TRBJ2-1 were favored in newly diagnosed disease. Because the primary lesion, thyroid tissue, could not be accessed, the study looked at peripheral blood alone. A larger number of public clonotypes was shared among persistent patients (2,741) than among newly diagnosed patients (about 990). The authors noted that the small sample size was a limitation that may lower accuracy.

The same specimen was also included in a second study, on T cells in Graves' hyperthyroidism and ophthalmopathy. The second study, in turn, reports: A patient counted as having stable Graves' hyperthyroidism if no progression to ophthalmopathy occurred over 18 months of follow-up. Hyperthyroidism patients were newly diagnosed, had a disease duration of under 2 months, and were aged 18 to 65 years. The study excluded patients with uncontrolled infections, other autoimmune diseases, pregnancy or lactation. Diagnoses were based on clinical symptoms, serum thyroxine and TRAb, thyroid ultrasound and orbital computed tomography. The first round of RT-PCR for the TCR CDR3 was performed with the HTBI primer set and the Qiagen OneStep RT-PCR kit. Blood samples also contained most of the expanded thyroid clonotypes (frequency above 0.001), which suggests that blood repertoires may reflect thyroid immune responses. Ophthalmopathy was separated from stable hyperthyroidism by a 13 V-J signature model, with over 85% sensitivity and just over 81% specificity obtained in cross-validation and 80%/75% obtained in testing. In validation, progression to ophthalmopathy was predicted by the model with roughly 71% sensitivity and under 85% specificity, a median of 6.5 months before onset. To identify TCR V-J signatures that set the groups apart, the researchers used a discovery cohort of roughly 100 patients, made up of under 45 with Graves' ophthalmopathy and approximately 57 with stable Graves' hyperthyroidism. An independent validation cohort of about 20 hyperthyroidism patients and some 15 patients who later progressed to ophthalmopathy tested prospective prediction of ophthalmopathy. The 100 or so discovery patients were randomly divided into training and test sets at a 7:3 ratio. The study also compared thyroid tissue and blood T-cell repertoires from a handful of Graves' hyperthyroidism patients. After sampling, hyperthyroidism patients received methimazole starting at 30 mg daily, and ophthalmopathy patients received high-dose intravenous methylprednisolone. Libraries were constructed in a second round of multiplex PCR, after which size selection and purification were performed. The libraries were sequenced on an Illumina HiSeq2000 using paired-end 100 bp reads. Raw data were processed with SOAPnuke, discarding reads with adapters, uncalled bases, mean Phred below 15, or no exact constant-primer or identifier match. COPE v1.2.5 was used to merge the high-quality paired reads, and each unique nucleotide sequence was defined as a clonotype. MiTCR v1.1 was used to align clonotypes to the IMGT TRBV, TRBD and TRBJ reference segments. Only V-J combinations with frequency above 0.0001, covering about 99% of repertoires, were analysed. A TCS score was defined as the ratio of F50 (clonal expansion) to E x V (chaos), with BLOSUM62-based TCRdist applied between CDR3 peptides within each V-J. Welch's t-statistics and random forest reduced 514 V-J features to fewer than 15, which were used in a naive Bayes classifier (R e1071). No statistical method was used to fix the sample size in advance, and group allocation was not hidden from the investigators. The paper reports TCR Vbeta CDR3 sequencing of about 140 peripheral blood samples: 40 or so ophthalmopathy, under 80 hyperthyroidism and 17 progressor patients.

The rearrangement combines TRBV7-9 with TRBJ1-2, with an unclear D gene assignment. The sequencing used peripheral blood mononuclear cells (PBMCs), collected at new diagnosis, from a patient treated with antithyroid drugs. This sequence originates from a woman aged 35-65 years with Graves disease. Donor details come from another sample of the same person, matched by shared clones. The CDR3 sequence is CASTGGWGYGYTF. The nucleotide sequence is given as TGTGCCAGCACCGGAGGGTGGGGCTATGGCTACACCTTC.